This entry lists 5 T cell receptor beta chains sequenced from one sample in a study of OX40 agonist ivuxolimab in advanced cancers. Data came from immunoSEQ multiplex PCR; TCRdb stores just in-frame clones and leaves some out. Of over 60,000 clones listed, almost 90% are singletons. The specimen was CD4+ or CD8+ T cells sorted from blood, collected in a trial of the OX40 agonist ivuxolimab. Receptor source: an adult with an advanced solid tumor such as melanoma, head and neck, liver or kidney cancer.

CDR3 nucleotide sequence: TGTGCCAGCAGCTTTAGCGGGACGGAGACCCAGTACTTC. This codes for CASSFSGTETQYF. V is TRBV7-2 and J is TRBJ2-5; 8 nucleotides align to TRBD2. The V and J ends lost 3 bases and 5 bases, in that order; junction bases with no gene match: 2. This CDR3 is 13 amino acids long. The germline V gene has CDR1 SGHTA and CDR2 FQGNSA.

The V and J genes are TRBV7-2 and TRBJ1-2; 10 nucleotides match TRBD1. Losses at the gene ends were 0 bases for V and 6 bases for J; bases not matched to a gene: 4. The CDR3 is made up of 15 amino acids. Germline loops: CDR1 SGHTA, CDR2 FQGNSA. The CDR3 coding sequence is TGTGCCAGCAGCTTAGCGACCGGGACAGGGGATGGCTACACCTTC. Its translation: CASSLATGTGDGYTF.

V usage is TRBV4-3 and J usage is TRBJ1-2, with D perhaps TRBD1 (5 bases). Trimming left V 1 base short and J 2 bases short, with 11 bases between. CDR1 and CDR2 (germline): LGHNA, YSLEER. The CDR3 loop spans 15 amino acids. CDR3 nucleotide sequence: TGCGCCAGCAGCCAAGGTGCCAGGGAGAACTATGGCTACACCTTC. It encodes CASSQGARENYGYTF.

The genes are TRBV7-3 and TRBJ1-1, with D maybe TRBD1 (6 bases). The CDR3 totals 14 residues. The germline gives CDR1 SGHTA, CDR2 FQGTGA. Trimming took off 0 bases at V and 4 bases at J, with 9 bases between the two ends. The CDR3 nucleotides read TGTGCCAGCAGCTTAACGGTAGGGGGCACTGAAGCTTTCTTT. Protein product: CASSLTVGGTEAFF. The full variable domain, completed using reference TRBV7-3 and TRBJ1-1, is GAGVSQTPSNKVTEKGKYVELRCDPISGHTALYWYRQSLGQGPEFLIYFQGTGAADDSGLPNDRFFAVRPEGSVSTLKIQRTERGDSAVYLCASSLTVGGTEAFFGQGTRLTVV.

The DNA for the CDR3 is TGTGCCAGCAGCTTCGAGGGGTATGGCTACACCTTC. Its translation is CASSFEGYGYTF. The chain has TRBV7-9 and TRBJ1-2; tentatively, D is TRBD1 (5 bases). In germline, CDR1 is SEHNR, CDR2 FQNEAQ (reference sequence). The CDR3 is 12 residues long. Trimming removed 3 bases at V and 5 bases at J, with 7 bases between.